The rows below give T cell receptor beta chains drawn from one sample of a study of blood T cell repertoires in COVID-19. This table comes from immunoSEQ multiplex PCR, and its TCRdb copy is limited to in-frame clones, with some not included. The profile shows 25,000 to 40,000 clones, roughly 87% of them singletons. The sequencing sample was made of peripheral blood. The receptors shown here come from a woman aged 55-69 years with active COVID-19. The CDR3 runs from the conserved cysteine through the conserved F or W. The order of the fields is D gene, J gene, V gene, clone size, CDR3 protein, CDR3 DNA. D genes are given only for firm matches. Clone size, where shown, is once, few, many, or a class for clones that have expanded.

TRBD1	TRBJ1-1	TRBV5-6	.	CASSGTVNTEAFF	TGTGCCAGCAGCGGGACAGTGAACACTGAAGCTTTCTTT
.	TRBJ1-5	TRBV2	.	CASTGGWQPQHF	TGTGCCAGCACCGGAGGCTGGCAGCCCCAGCATTTT
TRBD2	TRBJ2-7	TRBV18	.	CASSLSSGSPYEQYF	TGTGCCAGCTCCCTATCTAGCGGGTCCCCCTACGAGCAGTACTTC
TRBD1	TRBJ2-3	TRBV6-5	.	CASRVTGGEDTQYF	TGTGCCAGCAGGGTGACAGGGGGCGAAGATACGCAGTATTTT
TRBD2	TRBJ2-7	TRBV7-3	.	CASSPRGGRGTYEQYF	TGTGCCAGCAGCCCCAGGGGCGGGAGGGGGACCTACGAGCAGTACTTC
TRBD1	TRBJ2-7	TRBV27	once	CASSPTGQGKGYEQYF	TGTGCCAGCAGTCCGACGGGACAGGGGAAAGGATACGAGCAGTACTTC
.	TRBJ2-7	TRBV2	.	CASSDFAQTVPGYEQYF	TGTGCCAGCAGTGATTTTGCGCAGACAGTCCCTGGCTACGAGCAGTACTTC
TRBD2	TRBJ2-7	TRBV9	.	CASSAYSSGSNEQYF	TGTGCCAGCAGCGCCTATTCTAGCGGGAGTAACGAGCAGTACTTC
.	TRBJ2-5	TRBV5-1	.	CASSLSAATGETQYF	TGCGCCAGCAGCTTGTCGGCTGCTACAGGGGAGACCCAGTACTTC
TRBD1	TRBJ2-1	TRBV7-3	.	CASSWGTGSNEQFF	TGTGCCAGCAGCTGGGGGACAGGGTCCAATGAGCAGTTCTTC
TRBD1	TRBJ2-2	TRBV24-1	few	CATSEDRGAYAGELFF	TGTGCCACCAGTGAAGACAGGGGAGCTTACGCCGGGGAGCTGTTTTTT
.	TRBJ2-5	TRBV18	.	CASSPGQNQETQYF	TGTGCCAGCTCACCAGGGCAGAACCAAGAGACCCAGTACTTC
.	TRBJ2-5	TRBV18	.	CASSPVAGEETQYF	TGTGCCAGCTCACCAGTCGCCGGGGAAGAGACCCAGTACTTC
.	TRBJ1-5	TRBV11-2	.	CASSLGPGDQPQHF	TGTGCCAGCAGCTTAGGCCCAGGGGATCAGCCCCAGCATTTT
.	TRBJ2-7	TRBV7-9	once	CASSPNSYEQYF	TGTGCCAGCAGCCCCAATTCCTACGAGCAGTACTTC
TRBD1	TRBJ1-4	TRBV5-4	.	CASSLGTGLGEKLFF	TGTGCCAGCAGCTTAGGGACAGGCCTGGGCGAAAAACTGTTTTTT
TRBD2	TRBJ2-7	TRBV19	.	CASSIAGGPYEQYF	TGTGCCAGTAGTATAGCGGGAGGGCCCTACGAGCAGTACTTC
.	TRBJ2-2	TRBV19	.	CASTARVEAGELFF	TGTGCCAGTACCGCGAGAGTAGAAGCCGGGGAGCTGTTTTTT
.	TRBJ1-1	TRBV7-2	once	CASSFSRGNTEAFF	TGTGCCAGCAGCTTTAGTCGGGGGAACACTGAAGCTTTCTTT
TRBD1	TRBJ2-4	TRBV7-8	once	CASSQQGAKNIQYF	TGTGCCAGCAGCCAACAGGGGGCCAAAAACATTCAGTACTTC
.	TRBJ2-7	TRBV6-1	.	CASSEWRVGRGDEQYF	TGTGCCAGCAGTGAATGGAGGGTGGGCAGGGGGGACGAGCAGTACTTC
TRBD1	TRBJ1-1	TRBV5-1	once	CASNQGTGVRAEAFF	TGCGCCAGCAATCAGGGCACAGGGGTTCGCGCTGAAGCTTTCTTT
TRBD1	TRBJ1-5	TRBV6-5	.	CASAGQSNQPQHF	TGTGCCAGCGCGGGACAGAGCAATCAGCCCCAGCATTTT
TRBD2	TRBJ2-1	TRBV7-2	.	CASSLASGAVYNEQFF	TGTGCCAGCAGCTTAGCCAGCGGGGCGGTCTACAATGAGCAGTTCTTC
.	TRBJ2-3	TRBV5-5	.	CASSPPGDTDTQYF	TGTGCCAGCAGCCCCCCGGGGGACACAGATACGCAGTATTTT
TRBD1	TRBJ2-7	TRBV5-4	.	CASSGDRGYEQYF	TGTGCCAGCAGCGGGGACAGGGGCTACGAGCAGTACTTC
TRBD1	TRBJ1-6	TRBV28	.	CASSLGAGGNSPLHF	TGTGCCAGCAGTTTAGGCGCAGGGGGTAATTCACCCCTCCACTTT
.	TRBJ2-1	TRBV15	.	CATSRGGQQDNEQFF	TGTGCCACCAGCAGAGGGGGGCAACAAGACAATGAGCAGTTCTTC
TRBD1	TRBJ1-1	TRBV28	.	CASSTGVLAFF	TGTGCCAGCAGCACAGGGGTTTTGGCTTTCTTT
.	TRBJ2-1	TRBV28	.	CASRREPYNEQFF	TGTGCCAGCCGCCGGGAACCTTACAATGAGCAGTTCTTC
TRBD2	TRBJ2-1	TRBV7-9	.	CASTLGVAGGREQFF	TGTGCCAGCACCCTAGGGGTAGCGGGAGGGCGTGAGCAGTTCTTC
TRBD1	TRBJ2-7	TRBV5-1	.	CASSLKGGQGTEQYF	TGCGCCAGCAGCTTGAAGGGGGGACAGGGCACCGAGCAGTACTTC
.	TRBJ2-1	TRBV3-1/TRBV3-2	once	CASSPGWALGLNEQFF	TGTGCCAGCAGCCCAGGGTGGGCGCTTGGGTTGAATGAGCAGTTCTTC
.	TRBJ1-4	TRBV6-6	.	CASRSDTTNEKLFF	TGTGCCAGCAGATCAGATACAACTAATGAAAAACTGTTTTTT
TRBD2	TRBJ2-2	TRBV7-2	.	CASSPSGRANTGELFF	TGTGCCAGCAGCCCAAGCGGGAGGGCGAACACCGGGGAGCTGTTTTTT
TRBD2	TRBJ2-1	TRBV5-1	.	CASSLGLAGVYNEQFF	TGCGCCAGCAGCTTGGGACTAGCGGGAGTCTACAATGAGCAGTTCTTC
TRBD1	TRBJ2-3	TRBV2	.	CASSDDRGRTDTQYF	TGTGCCAGCAGCGATGACAGGGGGCGCACAGATACGCAGTATTTT
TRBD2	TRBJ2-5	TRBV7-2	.	CASSRSGLAGHRETQYF	TGTGCCAGCAGCCGGTCCGGACTAGCGGGCCATAGGGAGACCCAGTACTTC
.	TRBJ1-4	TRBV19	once	CASDTLGEKLFF	TGTGCCAGTGACACGTTGGGCGAAAAACTGTTTTTT
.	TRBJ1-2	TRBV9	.	CASSLNSGHGYTF	TGTGCCAGCAGTCTTAATTCAGGGCACGGCTACACCTTC
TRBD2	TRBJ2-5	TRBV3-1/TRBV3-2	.	CASSQRGLAGKETQYF	TGTGCCAGCAGCCAGAGGGGACTAGCGGGAAAAGAGACCCAGTACTTC
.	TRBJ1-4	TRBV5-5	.	CASSPGFDSVEKLFF	TGTGCCAGCAGCCCCGGTTTTGACTCTGTTGAAAAACTGTTTTTT
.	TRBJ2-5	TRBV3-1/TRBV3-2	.	CASRRSPGSHETQYF	TGTGCCAGCAGGCGGAGCCCGGGATCGCATGAGACCCAGTACTTC
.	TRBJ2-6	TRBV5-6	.	CASSLEVRTPVTVLTF	TGTGCCAGCAGCCTGGAAGTGAGGACACCCGTCACCGTCCTGACTTTC
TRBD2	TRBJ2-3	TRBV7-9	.	CASSSRVAGGGTDTQYF	TGTGCCAGCAGCTCCCGGGTGGCGGGAGGGGGCACAGATACGCAGTATTTT
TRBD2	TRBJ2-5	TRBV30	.	CAWSVPGGGETQYF	TGTGCCTGGAGTGTTCCGGGAGGGGGAGAGACCCAGTACTTC
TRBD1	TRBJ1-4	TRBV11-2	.	CASSQGQVNEKLFF	TGTGCCAGCAGTCAAGGACAGGTTAATGAAAAACTGTTTTTT
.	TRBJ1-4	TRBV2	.	CASSESGLFNEKLFF	TGTGCCAGCAGTGAGTCGGGACTGTTTAATGAAAAACTGTTTTTT